This T cell receptor (beta chain) derives from a study of T cell repertoires in cytomegalovirus infection. As for the study in general: Newly reported HLA-C-restricted and thoroughly characterized HLA-B-restricted CMV epitopes were employed. Public TCR beta signatures were indicative of both CMV infection and a matching HLA type.

A word on this clonotype: The antigen is unknown.

From the reads, TCRdb called clonotypes with MiXCR, one entry per CDR3 protein. The sample holds about 220,000 distinct CDR3 sequences; less than 50% are singletons and the top ten take about 60%. Study findings and constraints: Ex vivo responses were dominated by HLA-C-restricted CMV-specific TCR beta clonotypes.

CDR3 length equals 14 residues. V lost 5 bases and J lost 0; bases outside the gene matches: 3. The sequence derives from a human donor in good health (CMV status not recorded). Some clones in this sample may be carry-over from other donors' samples. The sample was CD8+ T cells from cultured PBMCs, taken from culture after CMV antigen stimulation. This chain connects TRBV7-1 to TRBJ2-7, with 8 bases matching TRBD2. TRBV7-1 counts as an open reading frame of uncertain function. The CDR3 spells CASSPTSGSYEQYF. CDR3 nucleotides: TGTGCCAGCAGCCCTACTAGCGGCTCCTACGAGCAGTACTTC.